This T cell receptor (beta chain) is drawn from a study of tissue T cells after allogeneic stem cell transplantation. About this clone: Its antigen is still unknown.

Libraries were prepared by immunoSEQ multiplex PCR; TCRdb keeps only in-frame clonotypes and omits some of them. There are around 6,200 clones in the sample; over 55% occur only once, and about a fifth lies in the top ten. Findings of the study overall: Anatomically similar tissues had similar TCR repertoires within each patient. The study did not identify alloreactive or antigen-specific tissue TCRs, and some clones might be persisting host cells. Sampling depth was limited, and the cohort was small and clinically varied.

This sample comprised tissue from the jejunum, obtained at autopsy. The source of this sequence is a male donor aged 60 or over with lung cancer.

The CDR3 coding sequence is TGCGCCAGCAGCTCGACCGGGACGGCTATCACCGGGGAGCTGTTTTTT. Amino acids: CASSSTGTAITGELFF. The chain is built from TRBV5-1 and TRBJ2-2; D tentatively fits TRBD1 or TRBD2 (5 bases each). The CDR3 contains 16 residues. Germline V gene lookup returns CDR1 SGHRS and CDR2 YFSETQ. V lost 3 bases and J lost 4, with 16 bases in between. Full variable domain (missing parts from reference TRBV5-1 and TRBJ2-2): KAGVTQTPRYLIKTRGQQVTLSCSPISGHRSVSWYQQTPGQGLQFLFEYFSETQRNKGNFPGRFSGRQFSNSRSEMNVSTLELGDSALYLCASSSTGTAITGELFFGEGSRLTVL.